The subject of this entry is one T cell receptor beta chain. Looked up from germline, CDR1 is DFQATT and CDR2 is SNEGSKA (reference sequence). With 6 bases removed from V and 6 bases from J, the gap between germline ends came to 20 bases. The CDR3 spans 14 residues. The source of the sample is a study of prognosis after radiotherapy for stage I lung cancer. Template was genomic DNA; TCR beta CDR3 amplified in two multiplex PCR rounds. Primers specific to each TRBV and TRBJ gene drove first-round PCR. TCRdb re-analysed the multiplex PCR reads in MiXCR, keeping a single row per CDR3 protein. This repertoire shows tens of thousands of distinct CDR3 sequences, around 38% found once; its top ten account for under 35%.

Source: PBMCs, taken before or after stereotactic body radiation therapy (not recorded which). The clonotype originates from a donor over 45 with non-small cell lung cancer. V is TRBV20-1 and J is TRBJ1-1; D unclear. In nucleotides, the CDR3 is TGCAGTGCAAACCGAAGAGGGAGTCTCGCTGAAGCTTTCTTT. Encoded protein: CSANRRGSLAEAFF.